The 29 T cell receptor beta chains listed next were all sequenced from one sample in a study of blood T cell repertoires in COVID-19. TCRdb's table, derived via immunoSEQ multiplex PCR, lists solely in-frame clones and lacks some. The repertoire holds approximately 220,000 clones, 81% seen once, with about 8% in the top ten. Sequences were obtained from peripheral blood. These receptors were taken from a woman older than 75 with acute or convalescent COVID-19.

The V gene is TRBV10-3, the J gene TRBJ2-1, with D tentatively TRBD1 (5 bases). V lost 3 bases, J lost 5 bases, and 8 bases lay in between. CDR1 and CDR2 from the germline V gene are ENHRY and SYGVKD. This CDR3 region has 13 residues. CDR3 amino acids: CAISEGANNEQFF. The CDR3 bases are TGTGCCATCAGTGAAGGGGCCAACAATGAGCAGTTCTTC.

The rearrangement links TRBV13 to TRBJ2-7; 15 positions match TRBD2. Germline-derived CDR1 and CDR2 are PRHDT and FYEKMQ (reference sequence). The CDR3 length is 15 residues. Trimming took 5 bases from V and 4 from J; bases not matched to a gene: 3. The CDR3 DNA follows: TGTGCCAGCAGCCACGGGACTAGCGGGGGGTACGAGCAGTACTTC. It translates to CASSHGTSGGYEQYF. Using reference TRBV13 and TRBJ2-7 for the parts outside the CDR3, the full variable domain is AAGVIQSPRHLIKEKRETATLKCYPIPRHDTVYWYQQGPGQDPQFLISFYEKMQSDKGSIPDRFSAQQFSDYHSELNMSSLELGDSALYFCASSHGTSGGYEQYFGPGTRLTVT.

The chain joins TRBV4-2 to TRBJ2-7; 9 bases line up with TRBD1. Germline loops: CDR1 LGHNA, CDR2 YNFKEQ. This CDR3 contains 14 residues. The V gene end was trimmed by 5 bases and the J gene end by 3 bases; junction bases not matched to a gene: 5. The CDR3 region has the DNA TGTGCCAGCAGCTCGGGACAGGGTATCTACGAGCAGTACTTC. It encodes CASSSGQGIYEQYF.

This sequence joins TRBV5-6 and TRBJ2-7; perhaps TRBD2 as D (5 bases). Germline CDR1 reads SGHDT; CDR2 reads YYEEEE. V was shortened by 0 bases and J by 4 bases, with 17 bases between the two germline ends. The CDR3 sequence is 16 residues long. CDR3 loop: CASSLVFRGASYEQYF. The CDR3 coding sequence is TGTGCCAGCAGCTTGGTATTTCGGGGAGCCTCTTACGAGCAGTACTTC.

This clone was seen once. The V call is TRBV19, the J call TRBJ1-5, with TRBD1 matching over 8 bases. Germline V lookup: CDR1 LNHDA, CDR2 SQIVND (reference sequence). CDR3 size: 13 residues. J lost 11 bases, V lost 7 bases, and 10 bases had no gene match. The CDR3 sequence: CASIADRGGSQHF. Here the CDR3 DNA reads TGTGCCAGTATTGCCGACAGGGGAGGTTCCCAGCATTTT.

This sequence joins TRBV2 and TRBJ2-6, with 10 bases matching TRBD1. Germline CDR1 and CDR2: SNHLY and FYNNEI. The trim removed 5 bases at V and 1 base at J, leaving 5 bases unmatched. The CDR3 runs to 17 residues. CDR3 sequence: CASSLDRGLSGANVLTF. The CDR3 nucleotides are TGTGCCAGCAGTTTAGACAGGGGGCTGTCTGGGGCCAACGTCCTGACTTTC.

The chain employs TRBV28 and TRBJ1-2; the match to TRBD1 covers 7 bases. V shed 3 bases and J 0 bases; nucleotides not matched to a gene: 7. The CDR3 spans 16 residues. Germline loops: CDR1 MDHEN, CDR2 SYDVKM. The CDR3 DNA follows: TGTGCCAGCAGTTTCACGACAGGGAATTCTAACTATGGCTACACCTTC. Translating gives CASSFTTGNSNYGYTF.

This chain connects TRBV9 to TRBJ1-5; 7 nucleotides match TRBD1. The CDR3 length is 13 residues. V gave up 5 bases and J gave up 8 bases; unmatched junction bases: 7. The germline CDR1 and CDR2 sequences are SGDLS and YYNGEE. The CDR3 DNA sequence: TGTGCCAGCAGTAGACAGGGTACGGAGCCCCAGCATTTT. It specifies CASSRQGTEPQHF.

The gene calls are TRBV6-4 and TRBJ2-2; D is perhaps TRBD1 (6 bases). Trimming took off 6 bases at V and 4 bases at J, with 12 bases between the two ends. This CDR3 has 14 residues. Per the germline V gene, CDR1 is MRHNA and CDR2 is SNTAGT. As DNA, the CDR3 is TGTGCCAGCAGATATACAGGGCTCACCGGGGAGCTGTTTTTT. It is translated as CASRYTGLTGELFF.

The chain couples TRBV9 to TRBJ1-1; TRBD1 agrees at 8 bases. The CDR3 is made up of 15 amino acids. V was clipped by 6 bases and J by 6 bases; unmatched bases: 13. From germline, CDR1 is SGDLS and CDR2 YYNGEE. The CDR3 spells CASTTLQGADAEAFF. CDR3 DNA: TGTGCCAGCACCACCCTCCAGGGGGCGGACGCTGAAGCTTTCTTT.

This clone was detected only once. CDR3 nucleotide sequence: TGTGCCAGTAGTATAAATTGGGCAGGGGTTAGCAATCAGCCCCAGCATTTT. This translates into CASSINWAGVSNQPQHF. The V and J genes are TRBV19 and TRBJ1-5; TRBD1 might be the D (6 bases). Trimming cost V 2 bases and J 0 bases, with 14 bases left between them. The CDR3 has 17 amino acids. In germline, CDR1 is LNHDA, CDR2 SQIVND (reference sequence).

The CDR3 loop reads CASSIVDTNQPQHF. CDR3 DNA: TGTGCCAGTAGTATAGTTGACACAAATCAGCCCCAGCATTTT. This sequence joins TRBV19 and TRBJ1-5; D call uncertain. CDR3 size: 14 residues. The germline gives CDR1 LNHDA, CDR2 SQIVND (reference sequence). Deletions cut 1 base from V and 4 bases from J, with 8 bases between.

V gene TRBV7-6 combines with J gene TRBJ1-3; TRBD1 might be the D (5 bases). V was cut by 4 bases and J by 3 bases, with 16 bases left in between. The germline V gene encodes CDR1 SGHVS and CDR2 FNYEAQ. This CDR3 spans 16 amino acids. The CDR3 region is CASSSGGSGLGNTIYF. The CDR3 nucleotides read TGTGCCAGCAGCTCCGGCGGCTCAGGGCTTGGAAACACCATATATTTT. The full variable domain, rest sourced from reference TRBV7-6 and TRBJ1-3, is GAGVSQSPRYKVTKRGQDVALRCDPISGHVSLYWYRQALGQGPEFLTYFNYEAQQDKSGLPNDRFSAERPEGSISTLTIQRTEQRDSAMYRCASSSGGSGLGNTIYFGEGSWLTVV.

This rearrangement joins TRBV21-1 to TRBJ2-3; the table names TRBD2, a call not compared with the DNA. TRBV21-1 constitutes a pseudogene. This CDR3 contains 18 residues. The CDR3 bases are TGTGCCAGCAGCACCCGACTAGCGGGAGGGCCGGGCACAGATACGCAGTATTTT. Its translation is CASSTRLAGGPGTDTQYF.

The V and J genes are TRBV28 and TRBJ2-5; tentative D call: TRBD2 (5 bases). CDR3 length: 13 amino acids. Deletions cut 2 bases from V and 9 bases from J, with 13 bases between. Per the germline V gene, CDR1 is MDHEN and CDR2 is SYDVKM. The CDR3 is CASSLAMLRAQYF. CDR3 in DNA: TGTGCCAGCAGTTTAGCCATGCTGCGGGCCCAGTACTTC. Based on the CDR3 plus reference TRBV28 and TRBJ2-5, the full variable domain is DVKVTQSSRYLVKRTGEKVFLECVQDMDHENMFWYRQDPGLGLRLIYFSYDVKMKEKGDIPEGYSVSREKKERFSLILESASTNQTSMYLCASSLAMLRAQYFGPGTRLLVL.

The V gene is TRBV18, the J gene TRBJ1-2; a possible D gene is TRBD1 (5 bases). CDR1 KGHSH and CDR2 LQKENI come from the germline V gene. The germline V and J ends were trimmed by 2 bases and 6 bases, with 13 bases remaining between them. The CDR3 has 14 amino acids. The CDR3 DNA sequence: TGTGCCAGCTCACCAGTTAGGGGCGGGGATGGCTACACCTTC. It codes for CASSPVRGGDGYTF.

The chain has TRBV5-8 and TRBJ2-7; D is unclear. Germline V gives CDR1 SGHTS, CDR2 YDEGEE. V was shortened by 3 bases and J by 4 bases, with 17 bases between the two germline ends. The CDR3 is made up of 15 amino acids. The CDR3 sequence is CASSSKRSGSYEQYF. In DNA, the CDR3 is TGTGCCAGCAGCTCTAAAAGGTCAGGCTCTTACGAGCAGTACTTC.

This chain uses TRBV6-1 with TRBJ2-1; the match to TRBD1 covers 10 bases. Trimming took 1 base from V and 7 from J; bases not matched to a gene: 1. Germline CDR1 MNHNS, CDR2 SASEGT. The CDR3 extends over 14 amino acids. Here the CDR3 reads CASSEGTGGNEQFF. In DNA, the CDR3 is TGTGCCAGCAGTGAAGGGACAGGGGGTAATGAGCAGTTCTTC.

The chain uses TRBV9 and TRBJ2-3; 7 bases map to TRBD2. CDR3 size: 14 residues. Germline CDR1 is SGDLS and CDR2 is YYNGEE. J gave up 4 bases and V 9 bases, and 11 bases lay outside the gene matches. The CDR3 spells CATGREIDPDTQYF. CDR3 sequence (DNA): TGTGCCACAGGGAGGGAAATCGATCCAGATACGCAGTATTTT. The full variable domain, with the rest looked up from reference TRBV9 and TRBJ2-3, is DSGVTQTPKHLITATGQRVTLRCSPRSGDLSVYWYQQSLDQGLQFLIQYYNGEERAKGNILERFSAQQFPDLHSELNLSSLELGDSALYFCATGREIDPDTQYFGPGTRLTVL.

V and J are TRBV5-1 and TRBJ2-2, with D possibly being TRBD2 (5 bases). CDR1 is SGHRS, CDR2 YFSETQ, per germline. The CDR3 has 15 residues. Trimming took 0 bases from V and 1 from J, leaving 7 bases between them. Here the CDR3 reads CASSLGEGNTGELFF. Written as DNA, the CDR3 is TGCGCCAGCAGCTTGGGTGAGGGGAACACCGGGGAGCTGTTTTTT.

The chain employs TRBV6-5 and TRBJ1-1; TRBD1 agrees at 10 bases. This CDR3 region has 15 residues. Germline-derived CDR1 and CDR2 are MNHEY and SVGAGI. V gave up 5 bases and J gave up 1 base; unmatched junction bases: 4. The CDR3, as DNA: TGTGCCAGCAGTACACGGACAGGGGGGAACACTGAAGCTTTCTTT. This gives the protein CASSTRTGGNTEAFF.

The chain joins TRBV7-8 to TRBJ1-6; 7 bases match TRBD1. CDR1 SGHVS and CDR2 FQNEAQ come from the germline V gene. J was trimmed by 7 bases and V by 5 bases; bases with no gene match: 5. The CDR3 is 14 amino acids. CDR3 sequence (DNA): TGTGCCAGCAGCGCGACCAGGGGGAATTCACCCCTCCACTTT. This codes for CASSATRGNSPLHF.

The chain carries TRBV2 and TRBJ2-2; 9 positions match TRBD1. The length of the CDR3 is 13 residues. Germline values: CDR1 SNHLY, CDR2 FYNNEI. With 10 bases clipped from V and 2 bases from J, the junction kept 2 bases outside the gene matches. CDR3 nucleotides: TGTGCCACGGGACAGGGAAACACCGGGGAGCTGTTTTTT. It yields the protein CATGQGNTGELFF. The full variable domain, in which reference TRBV2 and TRBJ2-2 provide the parts outside the CDR3, is EPEVTQTPSHQVTQMGQEVILRCVPISNHLYFYWYRQILGQKVEFLVSFYNNEISEKSEIFDDQFSVERPDGSNFTLKIRSTKLEDSAMYFCATGQGNTGELFFGEGSRLTVL.

The rearrangement joins TRBV15 to TRBJ1-1, with 7 bases lining up with TRBD1. With 6 bases clipped from V and 2 bases from J, the junction kept 6 bases outside the gene matches. Germline V gene data show CDR1 as LNHNV and CDR2 as YYDKDF (reference sequence). This CDR3 contains 14 residues. CDR3 coding DNA: TGTGCCACCAGACCGGGACAGATTAACACTGAAGCTTTCTTT. Translating it yields CATRPGQINTEAFF.

The chain recombines TRBV6-1 with TRBJ1-5; possible D gene TRBD1, 5 bases. Trimming stripped 3 bases from V and 2 bases from J, with 8 bases between. Germline assignment: CDR1 MNHNS and CDR2 SASEGT. This CDR3 has 14 residues. CDR3 residues: CASSDGGGNQPQHF. CDR3 coding DNA: TGTGCCAGCAGTGACGGGGGAGGCAATCAGCCCCAGCATTTT.

The chain has TRBV4-1 and TRBJ1-4; the D is unclear. The CDR3 has 14 residues. Trimming took 0 bases from V and 12 from J, leaving 14 bases between them. Germline V gene sequence: CDR1 MGHRA, CDR2 YSYEKL. The CDR3 DNA is TGCGCCAGCAGCCAAGATAGGGTATCGGGAGAACTGTTTTTT. Its translation: CASSQDRVSGELFF.

This chain joins TRBV18 and TRBJ1-2, with D tentatively TRBD1 (6 bases). The CDR3 loop spans 13 amino acids. V lost 0 bases and J lost 8, with 10 bases in between. CDR1 KGHSH and CDR2 LQKENI come from the germline V gene. Written as DNA, the CDR3 is TGTGCCAGCTCACCACCGACAGGATGGGGCTACACCTTC. Protein sequence: CASSPPTGWGYTF.

The chain recombines TRBV19 with TRBJ1-5, with D perhaps TRBD1 (5 bases). Per germline, CDR1 LNHDA and CDR2 SQIVND (reference sequence). This CDR3 spans 16 amino acids. V was cut by 8 bases and J by 2 bases, with 19 bases left in between. The CDR3 bases are TGTGCCAGTTCCGGGGGGTTTACCGTTGGCAATCAGCCCCAGCATTTT. This encodes CASSGGFTVGNQPQHF. The whole variable domain, remainder taken from reference TRBV19 and TRBJ1-5, is DGGITQSPKYLFRKEGQNVTLSCEQNLNHDAMYWYRQDPGQGLRLIYYSQIVNDFQKGDIAEGYSVSREKKESFPLTVTSAQKNPTAFYLCASSGGFTVGNQPQHFGDGTRLSIL.

This rearrangement joins TRBV7-7 to TRBJ1-3; a weak D match, TRBD1 (5 bases). This CDR3 is built from 13 residues. V lost 4 bases and J lost 8, with 12 bases in between. Germline V lookup: CDR1 SSHAT, CDR2 FNYEAQ (reference sequence). In DNA, the CDR3 is TGTGCCAGCAGCTCAAGCCAAGGGGACACCATATATTTT. Its translation is CASSSSQGDTIYF.